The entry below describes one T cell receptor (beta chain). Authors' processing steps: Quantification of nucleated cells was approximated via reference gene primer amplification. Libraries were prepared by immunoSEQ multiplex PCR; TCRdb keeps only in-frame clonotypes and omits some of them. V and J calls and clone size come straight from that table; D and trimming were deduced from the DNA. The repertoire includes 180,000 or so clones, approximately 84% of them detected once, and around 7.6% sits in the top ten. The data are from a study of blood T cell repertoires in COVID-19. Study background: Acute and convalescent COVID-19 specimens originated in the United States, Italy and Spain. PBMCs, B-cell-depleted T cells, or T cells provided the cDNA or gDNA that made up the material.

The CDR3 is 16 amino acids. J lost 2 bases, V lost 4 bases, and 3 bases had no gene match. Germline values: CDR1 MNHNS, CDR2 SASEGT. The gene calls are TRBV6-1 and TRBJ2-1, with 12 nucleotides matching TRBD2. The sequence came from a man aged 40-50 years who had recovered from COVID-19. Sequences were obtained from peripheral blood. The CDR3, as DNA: TGTGCCAGCAGTGGATCTAGCGGGGGGGCCTACAATGAGCAGTTCTTC. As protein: CASSGSSGGAYNEQFF.